Reported below is one TCR beta chain. These data belong to a study of blood T cell repertoires in COVID-19. Assay used: immunoSEQ multiplex PCR; TCRdb lists only in-frame clones, some missing. Of hundreds of thousands of clones listed, approximately 91% are singletons. In germline, CDR1 is SGHNT, CDR2 YYREEE (reference sequence). The CDR3 has 11 residues. The V segment lost 7 bases and the J segment 7 bases; nucleotides outside the gene matches: 3. Input material: peripheral blood. The chain has TRBV5-4 and TRBJ1-2; 8 bases agree with TRBD1. This receptor was taken from a woman in her 70s with COVID-19, enrolled during active disease. CDR3 amino acids: CASRQGSGYTF. The DNA of the CDR3 is TGTGCCAGCCGACAGGGGAGTGGCTACACCTTC.